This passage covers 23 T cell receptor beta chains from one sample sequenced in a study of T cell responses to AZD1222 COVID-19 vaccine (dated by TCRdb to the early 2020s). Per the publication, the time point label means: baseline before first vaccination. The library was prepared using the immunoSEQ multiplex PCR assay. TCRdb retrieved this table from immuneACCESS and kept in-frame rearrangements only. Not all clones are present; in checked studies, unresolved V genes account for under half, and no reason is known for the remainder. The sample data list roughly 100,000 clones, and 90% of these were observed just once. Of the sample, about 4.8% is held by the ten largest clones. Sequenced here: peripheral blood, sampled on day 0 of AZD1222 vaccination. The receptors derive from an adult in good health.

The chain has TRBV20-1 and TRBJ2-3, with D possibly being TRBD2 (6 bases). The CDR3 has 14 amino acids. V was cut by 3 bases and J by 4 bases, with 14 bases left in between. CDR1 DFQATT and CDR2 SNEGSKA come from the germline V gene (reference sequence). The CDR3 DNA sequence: TGCAGTGCTAGTGCCTCAGCGGGCGCAGATACGCAGTATTTT. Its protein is CSASASAGADTQYF.

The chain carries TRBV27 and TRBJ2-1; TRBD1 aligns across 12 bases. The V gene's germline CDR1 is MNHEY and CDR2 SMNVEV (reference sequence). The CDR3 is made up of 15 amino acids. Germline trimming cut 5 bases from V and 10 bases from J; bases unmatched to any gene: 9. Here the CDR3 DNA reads TGTGCCAGCAGTGTGGGACAGGGGGCGTACCGAGAGCAGTTCTTC. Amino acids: CASSVGQGAYREQFF.

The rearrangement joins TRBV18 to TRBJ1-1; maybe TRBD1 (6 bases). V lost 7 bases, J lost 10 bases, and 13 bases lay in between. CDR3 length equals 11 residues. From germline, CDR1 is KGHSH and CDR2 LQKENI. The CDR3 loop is CASLSGAGAFF. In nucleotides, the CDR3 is TGTGCCAGCTTATCGGGGGCCGGAGCTTTCTTT.

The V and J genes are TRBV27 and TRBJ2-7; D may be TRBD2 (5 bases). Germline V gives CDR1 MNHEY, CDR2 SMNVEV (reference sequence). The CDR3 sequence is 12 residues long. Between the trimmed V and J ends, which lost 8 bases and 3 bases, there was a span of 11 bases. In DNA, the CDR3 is TGTGCCAGCGGACCGGGGATCTACGAGCAGTACTTC. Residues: CASGPGIYEQYF.

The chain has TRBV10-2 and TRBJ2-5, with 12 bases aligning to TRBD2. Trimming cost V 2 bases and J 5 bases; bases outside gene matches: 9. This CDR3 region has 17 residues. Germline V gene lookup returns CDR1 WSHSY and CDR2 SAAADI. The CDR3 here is CASSEGLAGSSGETQYF. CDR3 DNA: TGCGCCAGCAGTGAGGGACTAGCGGGGTCCTCTGGGGAGACCCAGTACTTC.

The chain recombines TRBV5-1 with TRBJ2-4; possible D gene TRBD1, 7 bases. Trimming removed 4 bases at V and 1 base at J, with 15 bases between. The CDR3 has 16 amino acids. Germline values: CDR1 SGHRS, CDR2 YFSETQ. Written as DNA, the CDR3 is TGCGCCAGCAGCCCGGAGACAGGGAGGGCCAAAAACATTCAGTACTTC. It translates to CASSPETGRAKNIQYF.

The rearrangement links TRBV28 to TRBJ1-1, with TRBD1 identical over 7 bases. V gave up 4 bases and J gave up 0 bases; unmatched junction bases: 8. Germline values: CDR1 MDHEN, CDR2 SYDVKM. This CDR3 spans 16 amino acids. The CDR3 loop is CASSSIQGTLNTEAFF. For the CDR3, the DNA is TGTGCCAGCAGTTCCATACAGGGGACCTTGAACACTGAAGCTTTCTTT. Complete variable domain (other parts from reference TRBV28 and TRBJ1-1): DVKVTQSSRYLVKRTGEKVFLECVQDMDHENMFWYRQDPGLGLRLIYFSYDVKMKEKGDIPEGYSVSREKKERFSLILESASTNQTSMYLCASSSIQGTLNTEAFFGQGTRLTVV.

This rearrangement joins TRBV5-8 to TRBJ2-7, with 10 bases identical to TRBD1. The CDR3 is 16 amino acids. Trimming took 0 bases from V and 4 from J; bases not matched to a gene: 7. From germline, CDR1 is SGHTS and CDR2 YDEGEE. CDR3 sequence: CASSLDTGTGVYEQYF. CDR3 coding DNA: TGTGCCAGCAGCTTGGACACCGGGACAGGGGTATACGAGCAGTACTTC.

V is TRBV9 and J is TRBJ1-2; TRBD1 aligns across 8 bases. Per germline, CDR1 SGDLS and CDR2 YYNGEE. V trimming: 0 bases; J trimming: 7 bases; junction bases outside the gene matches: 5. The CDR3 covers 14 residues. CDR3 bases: TGTGCCAGCAGCGTAGCTACGGGACAGGCTGGCTACACCTTC. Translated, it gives CASSVATGQAGYTF.

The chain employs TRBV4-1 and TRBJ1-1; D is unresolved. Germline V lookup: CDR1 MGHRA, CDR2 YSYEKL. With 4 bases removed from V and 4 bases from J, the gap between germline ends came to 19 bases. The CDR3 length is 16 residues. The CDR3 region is CASSPGPPSSGTEAFF. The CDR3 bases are TGCGCCAGCAGCCCTGGCCCACCCTCCTCCGGCACTGAAGCTTTCTTT.

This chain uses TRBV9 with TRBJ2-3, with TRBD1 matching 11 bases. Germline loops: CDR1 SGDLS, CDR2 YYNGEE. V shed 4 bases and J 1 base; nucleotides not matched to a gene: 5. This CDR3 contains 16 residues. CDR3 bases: TGTGCCAGCAGCAAACGGACAGGGGGCGGCACAGATACGCAGTATTTT. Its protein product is CASSKRTGGGTDTQYF.

As DNA, the CDR3 is TGTGCCAGCAGCGCCGGGGCGGACAGGGGTGGCTATGGCTACACCTTC. Protein: CASSAGADRGGYGYTF. J is TRBJ1-2 and V is TRBV9, with 9 nucleotides matching TRBD1. Germline trimming cut 3 bases from V and 4 bases from J; bases unmatched to any gene: 10. CDR3 length: 16 residues. CDR1 and CDR2 (germline): SGDLS, YYNGEE.

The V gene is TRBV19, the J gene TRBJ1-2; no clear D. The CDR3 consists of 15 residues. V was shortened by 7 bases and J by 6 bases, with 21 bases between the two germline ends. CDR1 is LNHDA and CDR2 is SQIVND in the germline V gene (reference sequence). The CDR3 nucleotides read TGTGCCAGTATCCCCCCGTCGGGGAATAGCCATGGCTACACCTTC. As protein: CASIPPSGNSHGYTF.

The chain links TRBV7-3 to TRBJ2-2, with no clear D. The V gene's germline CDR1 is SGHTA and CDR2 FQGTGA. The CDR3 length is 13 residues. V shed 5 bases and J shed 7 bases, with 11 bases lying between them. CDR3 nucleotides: TGTGCCAGCAGCCCCAGTGGACGCGGGGAGCTGTTTTTT. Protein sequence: CASSPSGRGELFF.

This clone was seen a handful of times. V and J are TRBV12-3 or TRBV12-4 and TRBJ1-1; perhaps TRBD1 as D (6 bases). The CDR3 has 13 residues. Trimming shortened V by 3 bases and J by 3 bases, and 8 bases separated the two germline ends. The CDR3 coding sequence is TGTGCCAGCAGTTTGGACAGATACACTGAAGCTTTCTTT. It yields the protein CASSLDRYTEAFF.

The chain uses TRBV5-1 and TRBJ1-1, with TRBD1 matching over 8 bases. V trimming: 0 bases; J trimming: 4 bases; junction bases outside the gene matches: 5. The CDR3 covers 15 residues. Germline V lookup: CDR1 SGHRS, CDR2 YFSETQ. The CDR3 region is CASSLAPGGVTEAFF. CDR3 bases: TGCGCCAGCAGCTTGGCTCCAGGGGGCGTCACTGAAGCTTTCTTT.

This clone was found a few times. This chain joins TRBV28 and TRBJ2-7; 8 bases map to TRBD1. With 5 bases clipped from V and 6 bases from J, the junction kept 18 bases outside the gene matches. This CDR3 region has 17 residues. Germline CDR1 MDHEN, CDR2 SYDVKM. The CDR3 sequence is CASSRLQDGTGRREQYF. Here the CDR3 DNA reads TGTGCCAGCAGTCGCCTCCAAGATGGGACAGGCCGCCGCGAGCAGTACTTC.

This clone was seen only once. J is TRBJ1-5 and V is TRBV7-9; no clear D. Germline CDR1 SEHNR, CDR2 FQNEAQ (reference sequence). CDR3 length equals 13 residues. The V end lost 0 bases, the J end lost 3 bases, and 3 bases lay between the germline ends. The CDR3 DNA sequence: TGTGCCAGCAGCTTAGCGTACAATCAGCCCCAGCATTTT. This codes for CASSLAYNQPQHF.

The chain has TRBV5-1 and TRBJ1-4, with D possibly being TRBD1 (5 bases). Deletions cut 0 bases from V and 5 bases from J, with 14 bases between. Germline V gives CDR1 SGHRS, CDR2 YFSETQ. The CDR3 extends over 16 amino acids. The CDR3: CASSLGTLSDNEKLFF. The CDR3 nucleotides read TGCGCCAGCAGCTTGGGGACATTATCCGACAATGAAAAACTGTTTTTT.

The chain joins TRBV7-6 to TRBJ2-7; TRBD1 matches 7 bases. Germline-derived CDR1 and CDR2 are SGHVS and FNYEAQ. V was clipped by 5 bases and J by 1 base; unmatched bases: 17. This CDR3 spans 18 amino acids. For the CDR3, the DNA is TGTGCCAGCAGCCCGCACCCAAAGGGACAGATTGAATCCTACGAGCAGTACTTC. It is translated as CASSPHPKGQIESYEQYF.

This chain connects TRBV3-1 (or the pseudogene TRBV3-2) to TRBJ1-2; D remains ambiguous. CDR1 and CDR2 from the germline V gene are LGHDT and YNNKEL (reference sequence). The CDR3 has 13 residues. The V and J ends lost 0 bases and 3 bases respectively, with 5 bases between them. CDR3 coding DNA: TGTGCCAGCAGCCAAGACAGGTACTATGGCTACACCTTC. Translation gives CASSQDRYYGYTF.

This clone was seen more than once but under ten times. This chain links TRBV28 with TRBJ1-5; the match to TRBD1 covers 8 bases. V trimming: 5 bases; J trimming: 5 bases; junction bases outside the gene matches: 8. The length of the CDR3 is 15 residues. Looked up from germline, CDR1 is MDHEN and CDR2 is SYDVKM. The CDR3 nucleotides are TGTGCCAGCAGTGCAGGGCAGGGGGCCGATCAGCCCCAGCATTTT. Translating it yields CASSAGQGADQPQHF.

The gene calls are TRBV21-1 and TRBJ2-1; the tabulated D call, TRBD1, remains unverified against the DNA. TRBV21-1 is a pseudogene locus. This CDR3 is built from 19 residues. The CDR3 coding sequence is TGTGCCAGCAGCAAAGAAGGCGACAGGCCGATTAGCTCCTACAATGAGCAGTTCTTC. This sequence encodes CASSKEGDRPISSYNEQFF.